This entry lists 3 T cell receptor beta chains sequenced from one sample in a study of technical replicates of blood from several donors. Produced via immunoSEQ multiplex PCR; TCRdb's table is partial and in-frame only. The table shows more than 60,000 clones, with 85% to 90% occurring only once. Sequencing used PBMCs. These receptors all stem from a human donor in good health. Some clones in this sample may be carry-over from other donors' samples.

Only a few counts were recorded for this clone. The chain employs TRBV11-1 and TRBJ1-6; TRBD1 aligns across 8 bases. Germline CDR1 is SGHAT and CDR2 is FQDESV (reference sequence). The ends lost 5 bases at V and 10 bases at J; junction bases unmatched: 7. The length of the CDR3 is 14 residues. The CDR3 nucleotides read TGTGCCAGCAGCCTCGACAGGGGTCGGTCACCCCTCCACTTT. This codes for CASSLDRGRSPLHF.

This clone is a singleton in its sample. The rearrangement joins TRBV11-2 to TRBJ1-2; the match to TRBD1 covers 7 bases. CDR1 is SGHAT and CDR2 is FQNNGV in the germline V gene. This CDR3 has 12 amino acids. The V gene end was trimmed by 10 bases and the J gene end by 4 bases; junction bases not matched to a gene: 6. The CDR3 coding sequence is TGTGCCACTTACAGGGGTGGCTATGGCTACACCTTC. The encoded protein is CATYRGGYGYTF.

The chain combines TRBV7-6 with TRBJ1-4, with a possible D match to TRBD1 (6 bases). Germline loops: CDR1 SGHVS, CDR2 FNYEAQ. The V end lost 1 base, the J end lost 4 bases, and 22 bases lay between the germline ends. This CDR3 spans 19 amino acids. CDR3 sequence: CASSLGSVAGAPFNEKLFF. The CDR3 DNA follows: TGTGCCAGCAGCTTAGGCTCGGTGGCAGGGGCCCCCTTTAATGAAAAACTGTTTTTT.